This T cell receptor (beta chain) is from a study of blood T cell repertoires in COVID-19. As for the study in general: Spain, Italy and the United States supplied samples that represented acute and convalescent COVID-19. The analysed material was cDNA or gDNA that came from T cells, B-cell-depleted T cells, or PBMCs.

Original data processing: Scientists estimated how many nucleated cells there were by amplifying reference gene primers. The repertoire was sequenced with immunoSEQ multiplex PCR; TCRdb's copy has only in-frame clones and lacks some. The DNA was the basis for D and trimming; V, J and clone size are from that table. In the table there are approximately 280,000 clones, roughly 90% of which are singletons. Looked up from germline, CDR1 is SGHAT and CDR2 is FQNNGV. The CDR3 is 16 amino acids. With V trimmed by 4 bases and J by 0 bases, 3 bases remained unmatched. This TCR was recovered from a man between 35 and 55 years old with acute or convalescent COVID-19. The chain links TRBV11-2 to TRBJ2-7; the match to TRBD2 covers 13 bases. The sample consisted of peripheral blood. The CDR3 DNA follows: TGTGCCAGCAGCTCGGGACTAGCGGGGAACTCCTACGAGCAGTACTTC. Translating gives CASSSGLAGNSYEQYF.